The rows below give T cell receptor beta chains drawn from one sample of a study of blood T cell repertoires in COVID-19. Profiled with immunoSEQ multiplex PCR; TCRdb holds only in-frame clones, not every one. The table lists approximately 190,000 clones, 70% to 90% of them singletons. Input material: peripheral blood. These receptors were collected from a man aged 60 to 69 with active or convalescent COVID-19. CDR3s include the opening cysteine and the closing phenylalanine or tryptophan. D genes are given only for firm matches. The size of a clone is reported for some rows only, either as once, few or many, or as a class for expanded clones.

V gene,D gene,clone size,J gene,CDR3 DNA,CDR3 protein
TRBV6-5,TRBD2,.,TRBJ2-1,TGTGCCAGCAGTTCCCCCCGGGGGGGTAGCTACAATGAGCAGTTCTTC,CASSSPRGGSYNEQFF
TRBV9,TRBD1,.,TRBJ1-1,TGTGCCAGCAGCGTAGGGGGACAGGGACCGACTGAAGCTTTCTTT,CASSVGGQGPTEAFF
TRBV19,.,.,TRBJ1-3,TGTGCCAGTAGTAGACAGCTATCTGGAAACACCATATATTTT,CASSRQLSGNTIYF
TRBV12-3/TRBV12-4,.,.,TRBJ2-7,TGTGCCAGCAGTTTCGGGGGATCCGAGCAGTACTTC,CASSFGGSEQYF
TRBV13,TRBD2,.,TRBJ2-7,TGTGCCAGCAGCTCCCTGAGGCTAGCGGGGGGTTCCTACGAGCAGTACTTC,CASSSLRLAGGSYEQYF
TRBV7-9,.,.,TRBJ1-4,TGTGCCAGCAGCTTAGGTGTCAGTGCCTCAACTAATGAAAAACTGTTTTTT,CASSLGVSASTNEKLFF
TRBV7-6,.,.,TRBJ1-2,TGTGCCAGCAGCTTAGCGCAGGCTGCCGGCTACACCTTC,CASSLAQAAGYTF
TRBV5-1,.,.,TRBJ1-2,TGCGCCAGCAGCTTGACGGAGCATGGCTACACCTTC,CASSLTEHGYTF
TRBV14,TRBD1,once,TRBJ2-7,TGTGCCAGCAGCCAAGATCTAGGACAGGAGCACGAGCAGTACTTC,CASSQDLGQEHEQYF
TRBV5-1,.,.,TRBJ1-2,TGCGCCAGCAGCTTGGTTGGGCAGACTAAGTCTAACTATGGCTACACCTTC,CASSLVGQTKSNYGYTF
TRBV6-5,.,once,TRBJ1-2,TGTGCCAGCAGTTCGGGGAGATATGGCTACACCTTC,CASSSGRYGYTF
TRBV19,.,.,TRBJ2-5,TGTGCCAGTAGTATGGTTCTATCCCCACTTGAGACCCAGTACTTC,CASSMVLSPLETQYF
TRBV25-1,.,once,TRBJ1-5,TGTGCCAGCAGTGATTTGACAGGTTATCAGCCCCAGCATTTT,CASSDLTGYQPQHF
TRBV18,TRBD1,once,TRBJ1-5,TGTGCCAGCTCACCCGGACAGGGGGTCCAGCCCCAGCATTTT,CASSPGQGVQPQHF
TRBV5-8,.,once,TRBJ2-2,TGTGCCAGCAGCCCCCGGGCAGGAACACAGGGGGGGTATGGGGAGCTGTTTTTT,CASSPRAGTQGGYGELFF
TRBV29-1,TRBD1,.,TRBJ1-2,TGCAGCGTTTTGGACAGGAACTATGGCTACACCTTC,CSVLDRNYGYTF
TRBV2,TRBD2,.,TRBJ2-7,TGTGCCAGCAGTGAGGAACTAGCGGGGGGTTACGAGCAGTACTTC,CASSEELAGGYEQYF
TRBV11-2,TRBD1,.,TRBJ2-5,TGTGCCAGCAGCTCCACAGGGGGGGAGACCCAGTACTTC,CASSSTGGETQYF
TRBV7-9,.,.,TRBJ1-1,TGTGCCAGCAGCCCTAAGGCCGGAGATGCTGAAGCTTTCTTT,CASSPKAGDAEAFF
TRBV7-9,TRBD1,.,TRBJ1-4,TGTGCCAGCAGAGCCGGGGACAGGCTCGAAAAACTGTTTTTT,CASRAGDRLEKLFF
TRBV15,.,.,TRBJ2-3,TGTGCCACCAGCAGAGATTTACTAGCTTTCACAGATACGCAGTATTTT,CATSRDLLAFTDTQYF
TRBV5-6,TRBD1,many,TRBJ1-2,TGTGCCAGCAGCCCAGGACAGGGGGTTGCCTATGGCTACACCTTC,CASSPGQGVAYGYTF
TRBV5-1,.,.,TRBJ2-1,TGCGCCAGCAGCTTGGCCCCTTCGAAGGGGAATGAGCAGTTCTTC,CASSLAPSKGNEQFF
TRBV7-9,.,.,TRBJ2-5,TGTGCCAGCAGCTTAGGGGGGCTAGCCCAAGAGACCCAGTACTTC,CASSLGGLAQETQYF
TRBV6-5,.,.,TRBJ2-5,TGTGCCAGCACCGGCGCGGGGGCCGGGGAGACCCAGTACTTC,CASTGAGAGETQYF
TRBV6-5,TRBD1,.,TRBJ1-4,TGTGCCAGCAGCTCGACAGGGTGGGGGAATGAAAAACTGTTTTTT,CASSSTGWGNEKLFF
TRBV6-1,.,.,TRBJ2-1,TGTGCCAGCAGTGAAGTGACTAGTGTCTACAATGAGCAGTTCTTC,CASSEVTSVYNEQFF
TRBV11-2,TRBD1,.,TRBJ2-1,TGTGCCAGCAGCTTAGTCTTGGGACAGGGGGATCATGAGCAGTTCTTC,CASSLVLGQGDHEQFF